These T cell receptor beta chains were read from a single sample in a study of CD8 T cells in Susac syndrome. MiXCR, applied by TCRdb to the immunoSEQ multiplex PCR reads, yields one record per CDR3 protein. Of about 190,000 distinct CDR3 sequences detected, around 95% appear once; the ten largest clones hold less than 0.2%. The sample comprised CD8+ T cells from PBMCs. These receptors came from a human donor with Susac syndrome. The CDR3 runs from the conserved cysteine through the conserved F or W. The D gene is left open where the match is weak.

V gene	J gene	D gene	CDR3 DNA	CDR3 protein
TRBV5-1	TRBJ1-1	-	TGCGCCAGCAGCTATTGGTGGGACACTGAAGCTTTCTTT	CASSYWWDTEAFF
TRBV27	TRBJ1-1	-	TGTGTCAGCAGTTTATCGAGAGGTAACACTGAAGCTTTCTTT	CVSSLSRGNTEAFF
TRBV9	TRBJ2-2	-	TGTGCCAGCAGCCCTGATGGGACGAACACCGGGGAGCTGTTTTTT	CASSPDGTNTGELFF
TRBV13	TRBJ2-7	TRBD2	TGTGCCAGCAGCCCGCGGAGGCTAGCGGGGGGCGCCTACGAGCAGTACTTC	CASSPRRLAGGAYEQYF
TRBV29-1	TRBJ2-3	-	TGCAGCGTTTATCCGGGGGACGGCACAGATACGCAGTATTTT	CSVYPGDGTDTQYF
TRBV7-3	TRBJ2-5	TRBD2	TGTGCCAGCAGCTTATTAGCGGGGGAAGAGACCCAGTACTTC	CASSLLAGEETQYF
TRBV27	TRBJ2-7	-	TGTGCCAGCAGTTTGTCTGCGCTAAGGACCTACGAGCAGTACTTC	CASSLSALRTYEQYF
TRBV3-1	TRBJ2-1	-	TGTGCCAGCAGCGGGATTGGGGCGGCCTCCTACAATGAGCAGTTCTTC	CASSGIGAASYNEQFF
TRBV5-1	TRBJ2-3	-	TGCGCCAGCAGCAAAAAAGCTTTAGGCAGCACAGATACGCAGTATTTT	CASSKKALGSTDTQYF
TRBV5-4	TRBJ2-5	-	TGTGCCAGCACCGAGGGTGGGAGAGAAGAGACCCAGTACTTC	CASTEGGREETQYF
TRBV13	TRBJ2-1	-	TGTGCCAGCAGCTACTCCCGGGCCCTGGAGCAGTTCTTC	CASSYSRALEQFF
TRBV7-3	TRBJ1-3	-	TGTGCCAGCAGCTTAACGGTCTCTGGAAACACCATATATTTT	CASSLTVSGNTIYF
TRBV6-5	TRBJ1-1	-	TGTGCCAGCAGTTACTTTGGGGGGCGAGGCACTGAAGCTTTCTTT	CASSYFGGRGTEAFF
TRBV3-1	TRBJ2-6	-	TGTGCCAGCAGCCGGGGATCCTCTGGGGCCAACGTCCTGACTTTC	CASSRGSSGANVLTF